These 9 T cell receptor beta chains came from one sample sequenced in a study of lymphopenia after photon versus proton radiotherapy. Profiled with immunoSEQ multiplex PCR; TCRdb holds only in-frame clones, not every one. The sample shows roughly 20,000 clones, 75% to 95% of them seen only once. Sequencing was performed on peripheral blood, taken from a patient treated with photon-based radiotherapy. All receptors come from a man aged 60-69 years with pancreatic cancer.

V and J are TRBV10-3 and TRBJ1-2; no firm D call. Per the germline V gene, CDR1 is ENHRY and CDR2 is SYGVKD. This CDR3 comprises 12 residues. V was trimmed by 1 base and J by 8 bases, leaving 8 bases between them. The CDR3 here is CAISEWQIGYTF. The DNA for the CDR3 is TGTGCCATCAGTGAGTGGCAGATCGGCTACACCTTC.

This sequence joins TRBV7-2 and TRBJ2-5; 9 positions agree with TRBD2. The CDR3 is made up of 16 amino acids. J gave up 5 bases and V 5 bases, and 12 bases lay outside the gene matches. Germline V gives CDR1 SGHTA, CDR2 FQGNSA. CDR3 in DNA: TGTGCCAGCAGCCTAACTAGCGGGCCGGGGGTGGAGACCCAGTACTTC. Protein: CASSLTSGPGVETQYF.

V gene TRBV4-3 combines with J gene TRBJ2-7; TRBD1 or TRBD2 may be the D gene (5 bases each). The CDR3 runs to 14 residues. CDR1 is LGHNA and CDR2 is YSLEER in the germline V gene. Trimming stripped 4 bases from V and 2 bases from J, with 12 bases between. CDR3 sequence reads: CASSRGQGPYEQYF. CDR3 bases: TGCGCCAGCAGCCGAGGCCAGGGACCCTACGAGCAGTACTTC.

This chain uses TRBV19 with TRBJ1-5; perhaps TRBD1 as D (5 bases). CDR3 length: 15 amino acids. Trimming removed 7 bases from V and 0 bases from J, with 13 bases in between. Germline loops: CDR1 LNHDA, CDR2 SQIVND (reference sequence). The CDR3 coding sequence is TGTGCCAGTAACCGGGACGGACATAGCAATCAGCCCCAGCATTTT. It specifies CASNRDGHSNQPQHF.

The CDR3 nucleotides read TGTGCCAGCAGCTTTCGACAGCCCGTTAACTATGGCTACACCTTC. It specifies CASSFRQPVNYGYTF. The rearrangement links TRBV4-2 to TRBJ1-2; possibly TRBD1 for D (5 bases). The CDR3 is made up of 15 amino acids. The V gene lost 5 bases and the J gene lost 1 base, with 14 bases spanning the gap. Germline V gene lookup returns CDR1 LGHNA and CDR2 YNFKEQ.

CDR3 sequence (DNA): TGTGCCAGCAGCGGACAGGGAGGGAGCAATCAGCCCCAGCATTTT. It codes for CASSGQGGSNQPQHF. This chain uses TRBV5-8 with TRBJ1-5, with TRBD1 identical over 8 bases. CDR3 length: 15 residues. With 4 bases clipped from V and 1 base from J, the junction kept 4 bases outside the gene matches. Germline assignment: CDR1 SGHTS and CDR2 YDEGEE.

To note about this clone: One junction end does not reproduce the germline sequence, and a read error may be involved. The CDR3 DNA is TGTGCCAGCAGCCCGGACCTTGGAAACACCATATATTTT. Translated, it gives CASSPDLGNTIYF. V usage is TRBV5-1 and J usage is TRBJ1-3; D uncertain. In germline, CDR1 is SGHRS, CDR2 YFSETQ. This CDR3 has 13 amino acids.

This clone was observed once. The chain uses TRBV6-1 and TRBJ2-7; 7 nucleotides line up with TRBD2. V lost 6 bases to trimming and J lost 5 bases; unmatched junction nucleotides: 10. This CDR3 has 14 amino acids. Per the germline V gene, CDR1 is MNHNS and CDR2 is SASEGT. This CDR3 is CASSFGAGPNEQYF. CDR3 DNA: TGTGCCAGCAGCTTCGGAGCGGGGCCTAACGAGCAGTACTTC.

This clone was seen a few times. This chain connects TRBV5-4 to TRBJ1-5; maybe TRBD1 (5 bases). The CDR3 is 14 residues long. V lost 4 bases and J 5 bases, leaving 13 bases between the germline ends. Germline CDR1 is SGHNT and CDR2 is YYREEE (reference sequence). CDR3 protein: CASSTGTGDQPQHF. The CDR3 coding sequence is TGTGCCAGCAGCACCGGGACTGGGGATCAGCCCCAGCATTTT. The full variable domain, its missing parts supplied by reference TRBV5-4 and TRBJ1-5, is ETGVTQSPTHLIKTRGQQVTLRCSSQSGHNTVSWYQQALGQGPQFIFQYYREEENGRGNFPPRFSGLQFPNYSSELNVNALELDDSALYLCASSTGTGDQPQHFGDGTRLSIL.